This is a list of T cell receptor beta chains from one sample in a study of shared clonotypes between healthy human individuals. Assay used: immunoSEQ multiplex PCR; TCRdb lists only in-frame clones, some missing. The table lists about 380,000 clones, 90% to 98% of them singletons. Sequencing used memory CD8+ T cells sorted from blood. The receptor set was obtained from a man aged 30 to 39 in good health. Each CDR3 is given with its conserved first and last residue. The order of the fields is D gene, V gene, J gene, CDR3 DNA, CDR3 protein. A D gene is named only where the DNA matches it firmly.

D gene: NA
V gene: TRBV5-6
J gene: TRBJ1-5
CDR3 DNA: TGTGCCAGCAGCTTGGAAGGGTTGCATCAGCCCCAGCATTTT
CDR3 protein: CASSLEGLHQPQHF

D gene: TRBD1
V gene: TRBV5-6
J gene: TRBJ2-3
CDR3 DNA: TGTGCCAGCAGCTTTACAGGGGGCACAGATACGCAGTATTTT
CDR3 protein: CASSFTGGTDTQYF

D gene: TRBD2
V gene: TRBV6-1
J gene: TRBJ2-1
CDR3 DNA: TGTGCCAGCAGTGTTTTTTTCGGGGTTAGCGGGACTGAGCAGTTCTTC
CDR3 protein: CASSVFFGVSGTEQFF

D gene: NA
V gene: TRBV28
J gene: TRBJ1-3
CDR3 DNA: TGTGCCAGCAGTTCCCGAGACCGGACTGGAAACACCATATATTTT
CDR3 protein: CASSSRDRTGNTIYF

D gene: TRBD2
V gene: TRBV27
J gene: TRBJ2-7
CDR3 DNA: TGTGCCAGCAGTTTAATTTCGGCGGGAGGGCCTTACGAGCAGTACTTC
CDR3 protein: CASSLISAGGPYEQYF

D gene: NA
V gene: TRBV6-1
J gene: TRBJ2-7
CDR3 DNA: TGTGCCAGCAGTGAATACGGCTCCTACGAGCAGTACTTC
CDR3 protein: CASSEYGSYEQYF

D gene: NA
V gene: TRBV6-5
J gene: TRBJ1-1
CDR3 DNA: TGTGCCACCCATGGGGGGACTGAAGCTTTCTTT
CDR3 protein: CATHGGTEAFF

D gene: TRBD2
V gene: TRBV10-2
J gene: TRBJ2-1
CDR3 DNA: TGCGCCAGCAGTCCGGGACTAGCGGGCTACCTCTCCTACAATGAGCAGTTCTTC
CDR3 protein: CASSPGLAGYLSYNEQFF

D gene: NA
V gene: TRBV20-1
J gene: TRBJ2-3
CDR3 DNA: TGCAGTGCTAGTTTGAAAGATATGCAGTATTTT
CDR3 protein: CSASLKDMQYF

D gene: NA
V gene: TRBV14
J gene: TRBJ2-2
CDR3 DNA: TGTGCCAGCAGCACCGGGAGATTTGACACCGGGGAGCTGTTTTTT
CDR3 protein: CASSTGRFDTGELFF

D gene: NA
V gene: TRBV9
J gene: TRBJ1-2
CDR3 DNA: TGTGCCAGCAGTCCCGGGGCTACGACAGGAGGCTACACCTTC
CDR3 protein: CASSPGATTGGYTF

D gene: TRBD2
V gene: TRBV10-3
J gene: TRBJ2-7
CDR3 DNA: TGTGCCATCCTTCCCGCGGGAGGGGACGAGCAGTACTTC
CDR3 protein: CAILPAGGDEQYF

D gene: NA
V gene: TRBV27
J gene: TRBJ1-5
CDR3 DNA: TGTGCCAGCAGTTTAATTGCTAATCAGCCCCAGCATTTT
CDR3 protein: CASSLIANQPQHF

D gene: NA
V gene: TRBV7-3
J gene: TRBJ2-3
CDR3 DNA: TGTGCCAGCAGCTTACGAGGGAGCACAGATACGCAGTATTTT
CDR3 protein: CASSLRGSTDTQYF

D gene: NA
V gene: TRBV28
J gene: TRBJ1-1
CDR3 DNA: TGTGCCAGCACGGGGAACACTGAAGCTTTCTTT
CDR3 protein: CASTGNTEAFF

D gene: NA
V gene: TRBV25-1
J gene: TRBJ2-7
CDR3 DNA: TGTGCCAGCAGTGAGAGAAATTTCTACGAGCAGTACTTC
CDR3 protein: CASSERNFYEQYF

D gene: TRBD1
V gene: TRBV7-6
J gene: TRBJ2-2
CDR3 DNA: TGTGCCAGCAGCTTACAGGCTAGAGGACAGGGTCGGACCGGGGAGCTGTTTTTT
CDR3 protein: CASSLQARGQGRTGELFF

D gene: NA
V gene: TRBV28
J gene: TRBJ2-7
CDR3 DNA: TGTGCCAGCAGTTTGGGCCGCGAGCAGTACTTC
CDR3 protein: CASSLGREQYF

D gene: TRBD2
V gene: TRBV13
J gene: TRBJ2-2
CDR3 DNA: TGTGCCAGCAGCTCCCGGGAGGACACCGGGGAGCTGTTTTTT
CDR3 protein: CASSSREDTGELFF

D gene: NA
V gene: TRBV7-3
J gene: TRBJ2-2
CDR3 DNA: TGTGCCAGCAGCTTAAGCTCAACCGGGGAGCTGTTTTTT
CDR3 protein: CASSLSSTGELFF

D gene: TRBD2
V gene: TRBV15
J gene: TRBJ2-5
CDR3 DNA: TGTGCCACCAGCAGAGATTGGACTAGCGGGAGGGCCGGGGAGACCCAGTACTTC
CDR3 protein: CATSRDWTSGRAGETQYF

D gene: TRBD1
V gene: TRBV7-9
J gene: TRBJ2-1
CDR3 DNA: TGTGCCAGCAGCTTATCCCACAGGGGCTACAATGAGCAGTTCTTC
CDR3 protein: CASSLSHRGYNEQFF

D gene: TRBD2
V gene: TRBV5-8
J gene: TRBJ2-7
CDR3 DNA: TGTGCCAGCAGCTGGACTAGCGGCTCCTACGAGCAGTACTTC
CDR3 protein: CASSWTSGSYEQYF

D gene: TRBD2
V gene: TRBV4-2
J gene: TRBJ2-1
CDR3 DNA: TGTGCCAGCAGCTACGGACTAGCCTCCTACAATGAGCAGTTCTTC
CDR3 protein: CASSYGLASYNEQFF

D gene: NA
V gene: TRBV2
J gene: TRBJ2-1
CDR3 DNA: TGTGCCAGCAGAACAGGGACCGATCTGATCCATGAGCAGTTCTTC
CDR3 protein: CASRTGTDLIHEQFF

D gene: TRBD1
V gene: TRBV28
J gene: TRBJ1-1
CDR3 DNA: TGTGCCAGCAGTTTATTTGCCAGGGGGACCACTGAAGCTTTCTTT
CDR3 protein: CASSLFARGTTEAFF